Listed here are 28 T cell receptor beta chains from one sample, sequenced in a study of blood T cell repertoires in COVID-19. The repertoire was sequenced with immunoSEQ multiplex PCR; TCRdb's copy has only in-frame clones and lacks some. Counted here are around 91,000 clones, roughly 85% occurring once; the ten biggest clones make up more than 30%. The sequencing sample was made of peripheral blood. These receptors were obtained from an older man with acute or convalescent COVID-19.

This clone has only one observation. This chain's CDR3 is CASSPASPGSVLYGYTF. CDR3 coding DNA: TGTGCCAGCAGCCCTGCTTCTCCCGGTTCGGTTCTCTATGGCTACACCTTC. The chain carries TRBV5-4 and TRBJ1-2; no clear D gene. Trimming shortened V by 4 bases and J by 4 bases, and 23 bases separated the two germline ends. CDR3 length equals 17 residues. The germline V gene has CDR1 SGHNT and CDR2 YYREEE (reference sequence).

The chain combines TRBV7-2 with TRBJ1-3; 11 bases are shared with TRBD1. After removal of 5 bases from V and 4 bases from J, the junction contained 4 bases not matched to a gene. Germline V CDR1 and CDR2: SGHTA, FQGNSA. The CDR3 covers 15 residues. CDR3 in DNA: TGTGCCAGCAGCGCGGACAGGGGGCTGGGAAACACCATATATTTT. Translating it yields CASSADRGLGNTIYF.

V gene TRBV11-3 combines with J gene TRBJ2-1; TRBD2 might be the D (6 bases). Germline CDR1 reads SGHNT; CDR2 reads YENEEA. The V and J ends lost 1 base and 7 bases respectively, with 11 bases between them. This CDR3 is built from 14 residues. Here the CDR3 reads CASSLVAGNNEQFF. The CDR3 coding sequence is TGTGCCAGCAGCTTAGTGGCGGGAAATAATGAGCAGTTCTTC.

The chain carries TRBV7-8 and TRBJ2-2; D is uncertain. The CDR3 is 13 residues long. Germline assignment: CDR1 SGHVS and CDR2 FQNEAQ. Trimming shortened V by 3 bases and J by 4 bases, and 6 bases separated the two germline ends. Written as DNA, the CDR3 is TGTGCCAGCAGCTTCGTCCGCACCGGGGAGCTGTTTTTT. This gives the protein CASSFVRTGELFF.

The chain carries TRBV30 and TRBJ2-2; TRBD2 matches 11 bases. Germline V gene lookup returns CDR1 GTSNPN and CDR2 SVGIG (reference sequence). CDR3 length: 19 amino acids. Trimming at V came to 0 bases and at J to 3 bases, leaving 12 bases not matched to a gene. CDR3 sequence reads: CAWSVLWVAGGSDTGELFF. The CDR3 nucleotides read TGTGCCTGGAGTGTACTTTGGGTAGCGGGAGGGTCGGACACCGGGGAGCTGTTTTTT.

V and J are TRBV27 and TRBJ2-7; 13 nucleotides align to TRBD2. CDR1 is MNHEY and CDR2 is SMNVEV in the germline V gene (reference sequence). V shed 5 bases, J shed 5 bases, and the junction held 6 bases outside the gene matches. This CDR3 has 15 residues. CDR3 protein: CASSRTSGSSHEQYF. The CDR3 region has the DNA TGTGCCAGCAGTAGGACTAGCGGGAGTTCGCACGAGCAGTACTTC.

The chain carries TRBV14 and TRBJ1-5; D gene ambiguous. The CDR3 is 14 amino acids. The V end was cut by 1 base, the J end by 3 bases, with 7 bases between. The germline CDR1 and CDR2 sequences are SGHDN and FVKESK. CDR3 in amino acids: CASSQAGLNQPQHF. The CDR3, as DNA: TGTGCCAGCAGCCAAGCTGGGCTCAATCAGCCCCAGCATTTT.

The chain is built from TRBV7-9 and TRBJ2-3, with TRBD2 matching over 13 bases. The V gene's germline CDR1 is SEHNR and CDR2 FQNEAQ (reference sequence). Trimming cost V 5 bases and J 1 base; bases outside gene matches: 3. The CDR3 totals 16 residues. CDR3 sequence (DNA): TGTGCCAGCAGCGGAGGACTAGCGGGAGGCACAGATACGCAGTATTTT. This translates into CASSGGLAGGTDTQYF.

The rearrangement uses TRBV19 and TRBJ2-7; 10 bases align to TRBD2. The germline gives CDR1 LNHDA, CDR2 SQIVND (reference sequence). The CDR3 is 14 residues long. The ends lost 5 bases at V and 5 bases at J; junction bases unmatched: 6. CDR3 amino acids: CASSPSSGSHEQYF. In nucleotides, the CDR3 is TGTGCCAGTAGTCCTTCTAGCGGGAGTCACGAGCAGTACTTC.

DNA of the CDR3: TGTGCCAGTAGTATTCGGCGGACTAGCGGGAGCACCGGGGAGCTGTTTTTT. Translating it yields CASSIRRTSGSTGELFF. This rearrangement joins TRBV19 to TRBJ2-2; 13 bases align to TRBD2. V shed 3 bases and J 4 bases; nucleotides not matched to a gene: 5. This CDR3 spans 17 amino acids. Germline values: CDR1 LNHDA, CDR2 SQIVND (reference sequence).

V gene TRBV3-1 (or the pseudogene TRBV3-2) combines with J gene TRBJ2-7; possible D gene TRBD2, 6 bases. The V gene's germline CDR1 is LGHDT and CDR2 YNNKEL (reference sequence). The CDR3 contains 20 residues. The ends were cut back, 1 base at V and 0 bases at J, with 25 bases in the middle. The CDR3 is CASSQVQRDGRTPNSYEQYF. The CDR3 DNA sequence: TGTGCCAGCAGCCAAGTCCAGCGAGACGGGAGAACCCCGAACTCCTACGAGCAGTACTTC.

This clone has just one count. The chain couples TRBV5-6 to TRBJ1-1, with D possibly being TRBD1 (5 bases). This CDR3 has 13 residues. Germline values: CDR1 SGHDT, CDR2 YYEEEE. V lost 2 bases and J lost 7, with 12 bases in between. As DNA, the CDR3 is TGTGCCAGCAGCTTTCGCCAGGGAGGTGAAGCTTTCTTT. Translated, it gives CASSFRQGGEAFF.

The chain links TRBV19 to TRBJ1-5; no clear D. Germline CDR1 and CDR2: LNHDA and SQIVND (reference sequence). The V gene lost 3 bases and the J gene lost 6 bases, with 12 bases spanning the gap. CDR3 length: 14 amino acids. CDR3: CASSIGPVGQPQHF. The CDR3 DNA is TGTGCCAGTAGTATTGGGCCCGTGGGTCAGCCCCAGCATTTT. Variable domain in full (rest from reference TRBV19 and TRBJ1-5): DGGITQSPKYLFRKEGQNVTLSCEQNLNHDAMYWYRQDPGQGLRLIYYSQIVNDFQKGDIAEGYSVSREKKESFPLTVTSAQKNPTAFYLCASSIGPVGQPQHFGDGTRLSIL.

The chain recombines TRBV6-5 with TRBJ2-3; D may be TRBD2 (6 bases). CDR3 length equals 15 residues. Trimming took 7 bases from V and 4 from J, leaving 18 bases between them. Per germline, CDR1 MNHEY and CDR2 SVGAGI. The CDR3 reads CASKPRTGVADTQYF. The CDR3, as DNA: TGTGCCAGCAAGCCGAGGACGGGAGTCGCAGATACGCAGTATTTT.

This sequence joins TRBV27 and TRBJ2-3, with a weak D call TRBD1 (6 bases). V shed 0 bases and J shed 0 bases, with 10 bases lying between them. Per the germline V gene, CDR1 is MNHEY and CDR2 is SMNVEV (reference sequence). This CDR3 spans 16 amino acids. The CDR3 nucleotides are TGTGCCAGCAGTTTATCGCCGACAGGCAGCACAGATACGCAGTATTTT. Protein: CASSLSPTGSTDTQYF.

The table lists this clone with a count of one. The chain couples TRBV5-1 to TRBJ2-5; TRBD1 agrees at 7 bases. Trimming at V came to 0 bases and at J to 2 bases, leaving 4 bases not matched to a gene. The CDR3 has 15 amino acids. CDR1 and CDR2 (germline): SGHRS, YFSETQ. CDR3 sequence reads: CASSLVGDRQETQYF. The CDR3 nucleotides are TGCGCCAGCAGCTTGGTGGGGGACAGACAAGAGACCCAGTACTTC.

This chain links TRBV30 with TRBJ2-5, with TRBD2 identical over 8 bases. The CDR3 covers 15 residues. V lost 0 bases, J lost 4 bases, and 7 bases stayed unmatched. CDR1 and CDR2 from the germline V gene are GTSNPN and SVGIG (reference sequence). This CDR3 reads CAWSVHERESETQYF. The CDR3 bases are TGTGCCTGGAGTGTACATGAGCGGGAGTCAGAGACCCAGTACTTC.

This clone was observed a few times. The V and J genes are TRBV7-2 and TRBJ2-7, with D possibly being TRBD1 (7 bases). Germline-derived CDR1 and CDR2 are SGHTA and FQGNSA. Deletions cut 5 bases from V and 3 bases from J, with 14 bases between. CDR3 length: 14 amino acids. The CDR3 loop reads CASSQGGSLYEQYF. The CDR3 nucleotides are TGTGCCAGCAGCCAGGGGGGAAGTCTCTACGAGCAGTACTTC.

Details on this clone: Other nucleotide sequences from this sample produce the same CDR3. This CDR3 reads CASSLKTAYEQYF. CDR3 DNA sequence: TGTGCCAGCAGTTTAAAAACAGCCTACGAGCAGTACTTC. J is TRBJ2-7 and V is TRBV27; D call uncertain. CDR1 and CDR2 from the germline V gene are MNHEY and SMNVEV (reference sequence). The CDR3 runs to 13 residues. Trimming took off 2 bases at V and 2 bases at J, with 7 bases between the two ends.

The chain links TRBV6-5 to TRBJ1-2; tentative D call: TRBD1 (5 bases). The CDR3 extends over 14 amino acids. CDR1 and CDR2 (germline): MNHEY, SVGAGI. V lost 5 bases and J lost 4, with 14 bases in between. CDR3 amino acids: CASSTTQGFYGYTF. CDR3 DNA sequence: TGTGCCAGCAGTACTACCCAGGGTTTCTATGGCTACACCTTC.

This chain connects TRBV3-1 (or the pseudogene TRBV3-2) to TRBJ2-2; D not certain. Looked up from germline, CDR1 is LGHDT and CDR2 is YNNKEL (reference sequence). This CDR3 is 12 amino acids long. V lost 8 bases and J 4 bases, leaving 8 bases between the germline ends. The CDR3 nucleotides are TGTGCCAGCGGCCTCCGCACCGGGGAGCTGTTTTTT. It codes for CASGLRTGELFF.

This sequence joins TRBV12-3 or TRBV12-4 and TRBJ1-2; D is unresolved. V was cut by 5 bases and J by 8 bases, with 9 bases left in between. The CDR3 runs to 11 residues. CDR3: CASSLRRGYTF. CDR3 bases: TGTGCCAGCAGTCTTCGTAGAGGCTACACCTTC.

The V call is TRBV5-1, the J call TRBJ1-3; TRBD1 matches 9 bases. Germline V lookup: CDR1 SGHRS, CDR2 YFSETQ. Trimming removed 2 bases from V and 2 bases from J; junction bases left unmatched: 8. CDR3 length equals 17 residues. The DNA of the CDR3 is TGCGCCAGCAGCTTACGACCGGGACAGGGAACTGGAAACACCATATATTTT. It codes for CASSLRPGQGTGNTIYF.

The chain has TRBV28 and TRBJ1-5, with 8 bases lining up with TRBD1. Per germline, CDR1 MDHEN and CDR2 SYDVKM. The CDR3 contains 13 residues. The ends lost 6 bases at V and 7 bases at J; junction bases unmatched: 5. The CDR3 region has the DNA TGTGCCAGCAGGCTACAGGGGGACCAGCCCCAGCATTTT. This translates into CASRLQGDQPQHF.

The chain is built from TRBV9 and TRBJ2-1; 7 bases map to TRBD2. This CDR3 is built from 15 residues. Germline CDR1 reads SGDLS; CDR2 reads YYNGEE. Unmatched junction bases numbered 8, after V lost 3 bases and J lost 5 bases. The CDR3 protein is CASSARSGINNEQFF. The DNA for the CDR3 is TGTGCCAGCAGCGCCAGGAGCGGGATTAACAATGAGCAGTTCTTC.

The gene calls are TRBV6-1 and TRBJ1-2; D gene ambiguous. This CDR3 region has 12 residues. CDR1 and CDR2 (germline): MNHNS, SASEGT. V was shortened by 0 bases and J by 5 bases, with 4 bases between the two germline ends. CDR3 loop: CASSEATYGYTF. CDR3 sequence (DNA): TGTGCCAGCAGTGAAGCTACATATGGCTACACCTTC.

This clone is a singleton in its sample. The chain combines TRBV19 with TRBJ2-1, with 13 bases matching TRBD2. The trim removed 7 bases at V and 5 bases at J, leaving 5 bases unmatched. The CDR3 is 15 amino acids. Germline V lookup: CDR1 LNHDA, CDR2 SQIVND (reference sequence). The CDR3 reads CASTSGLAGDNEQFF. In DNA form, the CDR3 reads TGTGCCAGTACCTCCGGACTAGCGGGAGACAATGAGCAGTTCTTC.

The chain joins TRBV28 to TRBJ1-5; no clear D gene. Per germline, CDR1 MDHEN and CDR2 SYDVKM. The germline V and J ends were trimmed by 3 bases and 2 bases, with 8 bases remaining between them. This CDR3 has 14 residues. Here the CDR3 reads CASSFILGNQPQHF. In nucleotides, the CDR3 is TGTGCCAGCAGTTTTATTTTAGGCAATCAGCCCCAGCATTTT.